This T cell receptor (beta chain) was recorded in a study of beta chain features in type 1 diabetes. The overall study: Sorted cells numbering under 110 million were examined across all samples.

Of note for this clone: Its antigen is unidentified.

The CDR3 has 14 residues. The germline gives CDR1 SGDLS, CDR2 YYNGEE. V was cut by 2 bases and J by 4 bases, with 12 bases left in between. Findings and caveats of the study: There was a moderate but significant shortening of TCRB CDR3s in all four CD4+ subsets of Type 1 diabetes patients. Any HLA effect on TCRB rearrangement was left unresolved by small sub-analyses.

The sequenced template was cDNA made from the entire isolated RNA. Regulatory, naive and central memory T cell samples averaged around 3.5 million reads. Repertoires were generated with immunoSEQ multiplex PCR, while TCRdb's copy carries only in-frame clones and drops some. Of 500,000 to 800,000 clones in the sample, 9.5% to 15% are singletons; the top ten hold more than 0.09%. Sequenced input: naive CD4+ T cells from blood. This TCR was recovered from a young man with type 1 diabetes. The rearrangement links TRBV9 to TRBJ1-2, with D tentatively TRBD1 (6 bases). The CDR3 coding sequence is TGTGCCAGCAGCGTCGTCGGGGGGCTCTATGGCTACACCTTC. Protein sequence: CASSVVGGLYGYTF.